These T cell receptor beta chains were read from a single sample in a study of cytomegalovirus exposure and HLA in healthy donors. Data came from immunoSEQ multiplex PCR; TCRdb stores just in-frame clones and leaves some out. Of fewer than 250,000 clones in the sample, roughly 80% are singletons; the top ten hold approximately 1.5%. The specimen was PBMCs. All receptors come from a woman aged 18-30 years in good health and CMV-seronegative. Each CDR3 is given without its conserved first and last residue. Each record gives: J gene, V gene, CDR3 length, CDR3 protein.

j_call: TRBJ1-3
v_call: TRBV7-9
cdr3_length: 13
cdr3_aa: ASSNTDRAGNTIY

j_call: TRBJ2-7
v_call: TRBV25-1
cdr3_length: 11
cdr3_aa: ASSARGRYEQY

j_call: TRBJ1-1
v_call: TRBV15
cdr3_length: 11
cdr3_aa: ATSRTENTEAF

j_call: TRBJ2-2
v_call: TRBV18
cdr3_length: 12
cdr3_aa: ASSPPRGYGELF

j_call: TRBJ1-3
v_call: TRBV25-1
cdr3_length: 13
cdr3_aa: ASSEPGGSRNTIY

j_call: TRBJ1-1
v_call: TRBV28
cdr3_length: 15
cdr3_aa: ASSFLGARGGNTEAF

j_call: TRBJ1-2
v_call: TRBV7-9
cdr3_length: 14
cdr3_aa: ASSLGIRQTNYGYT

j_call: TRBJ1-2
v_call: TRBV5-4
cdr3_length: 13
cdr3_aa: ASSLVGTGWDGYT

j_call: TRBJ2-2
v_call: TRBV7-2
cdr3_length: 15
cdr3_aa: ASSLTSGGANTGELF

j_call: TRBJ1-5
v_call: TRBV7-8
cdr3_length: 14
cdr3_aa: ASSLAGGTSNQPQH

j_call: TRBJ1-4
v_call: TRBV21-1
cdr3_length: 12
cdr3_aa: ASRRRERGEKLF

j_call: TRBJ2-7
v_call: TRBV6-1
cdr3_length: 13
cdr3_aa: ASSDPSGEKREQY